This T cell receptor beta chain emerged from a study of blood T cell repertoires in COVID-19. Everyone who took part was roughly 18 to 89 years old, and they came from 24 US areas. As handled by the study authors: Scientists estimated how many nucleated cells there were by amplifying reference gene primers. Libraries were prepared by immunoSEQ multiplex PCR; TCRdb keeps only in-frame clonotypes and omits some of them. D and trimming come from the DNA, and the V and J calls and clone size come from that table. Here the sample spans fewer than 350,000 clones, less than 95% being singletons. The CDR3 runs to 14 residues. The germline gives CDR1 MDHEN, CDR2 SYDVKM. V was clipped by 5 bases and J by 7 bases, with 17 bases between them.

Sequencing was carried out using PBMCs or T cells enriched from blood (not recorded which). This sequence joins TRBV28 and TRBJ1-2; D is unclear. The source is a man between 40 and 49 years old who had been exposed to COVID-19. This CDR3 reads CASSTSMRVGGYTF. The CDR3 DNA is TGTGCCAGCAGTACTTCAATGAGGGTGGGTGGCTACACCTTC.